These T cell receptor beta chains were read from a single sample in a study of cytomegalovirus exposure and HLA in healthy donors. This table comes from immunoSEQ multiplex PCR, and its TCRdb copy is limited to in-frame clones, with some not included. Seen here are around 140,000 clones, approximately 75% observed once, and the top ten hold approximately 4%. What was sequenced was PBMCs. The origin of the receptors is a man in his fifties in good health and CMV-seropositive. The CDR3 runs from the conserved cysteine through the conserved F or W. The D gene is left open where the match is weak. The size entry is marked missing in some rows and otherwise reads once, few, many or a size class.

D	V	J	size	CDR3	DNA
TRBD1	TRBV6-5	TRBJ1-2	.	CASTLGTGASGYTF	TGTGCCAGCACCTTGGGGACAGGGGCTTCTGGCTACACCTTC
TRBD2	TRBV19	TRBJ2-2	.	CASRSAGGITGELFF	TGTGCCAGTAGATCAGCGGGAGGAATCACCGGGGAGCTGTTTTTT
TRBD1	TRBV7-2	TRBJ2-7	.	CASSSQGTGAGEQYF	TGTGCCAGCAGCTCCCAGGGGACAGGGGCAGGCGAGCAGTACTTC
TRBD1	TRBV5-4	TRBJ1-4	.	CASSDPGQGYEKLFF	TGTGCCAGCAGCGACCCGGGACAGGGTTATGAAAAACTGTTTTTT
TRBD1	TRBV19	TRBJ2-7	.	CASSHRQGQGFLQYF	TGTGCCAGTAGCCACCGACAGGGACAGGGGTTTCTCCAGTACTTC
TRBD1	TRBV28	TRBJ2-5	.	CASSSRDRGQETQYF	TGTGCCAGCAGCTCCCGGGACAGGGGTCAAGAGACCCAGTACTTC
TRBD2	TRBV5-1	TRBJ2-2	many	CASSGTLAGGNTGELFF	TGCGCCAGCAGCGGAACTCTAGCGGGCGGGAACACCGGGGAGCTGTTTTTT
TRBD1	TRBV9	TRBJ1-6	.	CASSPGTVNSPLHF	TGTGCCAGCAGCCCGGGGACAGTTAATTCACCCCTCCACTTT
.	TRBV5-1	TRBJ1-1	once	CASSLVSGVNTEAFF	TGCGCCAGCAGCTTGGTATCGGGGGTGAACACTGAAGCTTTCTTT
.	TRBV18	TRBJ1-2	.	CASSERPSSYGYTF	TGTGCCAGCTCAGAGCGACCGAGCAGCTATGGCTACACCTTC
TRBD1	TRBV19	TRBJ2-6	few	CASRGQVNSGANVLTF	TGTGCCTCCAGAGGACAGGTAAACTCTGGGGCCAACGTCCTGACTTTC
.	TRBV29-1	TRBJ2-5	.	CSITDIKRTQYF	TGCAGCATTACAGATATCAAGAGAACCCAGTACTTC
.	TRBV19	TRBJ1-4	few	CASSFSWTSEKLFF	TGTGCCAGTAGTTTCAGCTGGACAAGCGAAAAACTGTTTTTT
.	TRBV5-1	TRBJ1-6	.	CASSLVPQGSSYNSPLHF	TGCGCCAGCAGCTTGGTTCCTCAGGGGAGCTCCTATAATTCACCCCTCCACTTT
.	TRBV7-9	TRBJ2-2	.	CASSPTTNTGELFF	TGTGCCAGCAGCCCAACAACGAACACCGGGGAGCTGTTTTTT
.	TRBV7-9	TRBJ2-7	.	CASSPGGTGYEQYF	TGTGCCAGCAGCCCTGGAGGAACAGGGTACGAGCAGTACTTC
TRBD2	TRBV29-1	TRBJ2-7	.	CSVEIGGRASSEQYF	TGCAGCGTTGAGATAGGCGGGAGGGCCTCCTCCGAGCAGTACTTC
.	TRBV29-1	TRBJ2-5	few	CSGGGLQETQYF	TGCAGCGGCGGGGGCCTTCAAGAGACCCAGTACTTC
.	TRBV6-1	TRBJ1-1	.	CASRTWSPNTEAFF	TGTGCCAGCCGCACCTGGAGTCCGAACACTGAAGCTTTCTTT
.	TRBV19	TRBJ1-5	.	CASSFKDSSNQPQHF	TGTGCCAGTAGTTTCAAAGACAGTAGCAATCAGCCCCAGCATTTT
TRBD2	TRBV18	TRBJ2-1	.	CASSPRTSGSKNNEQFF	TGTGCCAGCTCACCACGGACTAGCGGGAGTAAGAACAATGAGCAGTTCTTC
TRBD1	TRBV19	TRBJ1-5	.	CASSIRGVSNQPQHF	TGTGCCAGTAGTATCAGGGGGGTTAGCAATCAGCCCCAGCATTTT
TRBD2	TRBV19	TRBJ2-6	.	CASSIVGGSAGANVLTF	TGTGCCAGTAGTATAGTGGGCGGGAGCGCTGGGGCCAACGTCCTGACTTTC
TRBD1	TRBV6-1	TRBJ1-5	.	CASMDRGIQPQHF	TGTGCCAGCATGGACAGGGGAATTCAGCCCCAGCATTTT
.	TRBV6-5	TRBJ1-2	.	CASSPGANYGYTF	TGTGCCAGCAGTCCAGGGGCCAATTATGGCTACACCTTC
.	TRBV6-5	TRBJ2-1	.	CASSYSAGQGEQFF	TGTGCCAGCAGTTACTCGGCAGGGCAGGGTGAGCAGTTCTTC